Listed below are T cell receptor beta chains from one sample, sequenced in a study of cytotoxic CD8 clonotypes in ibrutinib-treated CLL. Using immunoSEQ multiplex PCR, the repertoire was profiled, and TCRdb retains in-frame clones only, with some absent. In the table there are approximately 20,000 clones, over 75% of which are singletons. The sample was PBMCs, taken before ibrutinib treatment. Receptor source: a human donor with chronic lymphocytic leukemia. Each CDR3 is given with its conserved first and last residue. D genes are given only for firm matches. A row's size may be missing; if present it is once, few, many or a size class.

-	TRBV7-9	-	TRBJ2-3	TGTGCCAGCAGCCTATATGGGAACACAGAAGACACAGATACGCAGTATTTT	CASSLYGNTEDTDTQYF
TRBD1	TRBV19	-	TRBJ1-1	TGTGCCAGTAGATACGGACAGGGGGCTTTCTTT	CASRYGQGAFF
TRBD1	TRBV27	-	TRBJ1-2	TGTGCCACCTGCCCTTCGGACAGGACTAACTATGGCTACACCTTC	CATCPSDRTNYGYTF
TRBD1	TRBV25-1	-	TRBJ2-5	TGTGCCAGCAGTCACGACAGGGACCATGGAGAGACCCAGTACTTC	CASSHDRDHGETQYF
-	TRBV11-1	-	TRBJ2-1	TGTGCCAGCAGCTCAGGGGTGGGGCAGTTCTTC	CASSSGVGQFF
TRBD2	TRBV7-8	once	TRBJ2-7	TGTGCCAGCAGCACAAGAACGGTTTCGGGGGGGAGCTCCTACGAGCAGTACTTC	CASSTRTVSGGSSYEQYF
-	TRBV29-1	once	TRBJ2-7	TGCAGCGTTGAGGAGAATAGCTCCTACGAGCAGTACTTC	CSVEENSSYEQYF
-	TRBV10-3	few	TRBJ1-1	TGTGCCATCAGTGAGAAACAGAGGAACACTGAAGCTTTCTTT	CAISEKQRNTEAFF
TRBD1	TRBV30	few	TRBJ1-6	TGTGCCTGGAGTAGTCAGGGGGGCCTCTCCTATAATTCACCCCTCCACTTT	CAWSSQGGLSYNSPLHF
TRBD1	TRBV6-6	-	TRBJ1-4	TGTGCCAGCAGTTATAGGGGGCAGGGGTTAGGTGAAAAACTGTTTTTT	CASSYRGQGLGEKLFF
-	TRBV6-9	-	TRBJ1-2	TGTGCCAGCAGTGACGCACGCTATGGCTACACCTTC	CASSDARYGYTF
TRBD1	TRBV10-2	-	TRBJ1-2	TGCGCCAGCAGTGACCTGGGACAGGTCTATGGCTACACCTTC	CASSDLGQVYGYTF
TRBD1	TRBV6-5	-	TRBJ2-7	TGTGCCAGCAGGCGATCCGGGACAGCGGTTGTCGGGCAGTACTTC	CASRRSGTAVVGQYF
-	TRBV5-5	medium-sized	TRBJ1-1	TGTGCCAGCAGCTTAGGGTCGGCAGGGGAGTCTTTCTTT	CASSLGSAGESFF
TRBD2	TRBV18	-	TRBJ2-3	TGTGCCAGCTCACCGCTAGCGGGGGGGAGCACAGATACGCAGTATTTT	CASSPLAGGSTDTQYF
TRBD1	TRBV28	-	TRBJ2-4	TGTGCCAGCAGTCAAGGACAGGGGACCCTAGCCAAAAACATTCAGTACTTC	CASSQGQGTLAKNIQYF
-	TRBV10-3	-	TRBJ2-1	TGTGCCATCAGTGTACAGGGGGGGAATACCAATGAGCAGTTCTTC	CAISVQGGNTNEQFF
-	TRBV7-8	few	TRBJ1-5	TGTGCCAGCAGCTTATTAAGGGCACCTCAGCCCCAGCATTTT	CASSLLRAPQPQHF
-	TRBV10-1	-	TRBJ2-1	TGCGCCAGCACCGAGGATCCGGGGACTTCCTACAATGAGCAGTTCTTC	CASTEDPGTSYNEQFF
-	TRBV18	-	TRBJ2-7	TGTGCCAGCTCACCTTCCAGTCAGGGGCGCGAGCAGTACTTC	CASSPSSQGREQYF
-	TRBV27	-	TRBJ2-7	TGTGCCAGCAAGAGATGGGGCCCCTACGAGCAGTACTTC	CASKRWGPYEQYF
TRBD1	TRBV29-1	-	TRBJ1-1	TGCAGCGTTGAATATCCAGGGGGCGGAAAGACTGAAGCTTTCTTT	CSVEYPGGGKTEAFF
-	TRBV11-3	-	TRBJ1-1	TGTGCCAGCAGCTTAGGCCAGAACACTGAAGCTTTCTTT	CASSLGQNTEAFF
-	TRBV5-1	-	TRBJ2-3	TGCGCCAGCAGCTTGGCTGAGACAGATACGCAGTATTTT	CASSLAETDTQYF
-	TRBV5-6	-	TRBJ1-4	TGTGCCAGCAGCTTGGGACAGTCAGTTGAAAAACTGTTTTTT	CASSLGQSVEKLFF
-	TRBV9	-	TRBJ2-3	TGTGCCAGCAGCGGATCAGGGGATATCACAGATACGCAGTATTTT	CASSGSGDITDTQYF
TRBD2	TRBV6-6	-	TRBJ2-1	TGTGCCAGCAGTCCACTAGCGGGGGGCCCACCCGAGCAGTTCTTC	CASSPLAGGPPEQFF
-	TRBV5-5	-	TRBJ2-7	TGTGCCAGCAGCTCCCCGGGAAGGGCGGGGGCCTGGGAGCAGTACTTC	CASSSPGRAGAWEQYF
-	TRBV6-5	-	TRBJ1-5	TGTGCCAGCGGTGAGATTAGACAGCCCCAGCATTTT	CASGEIRQPQHF
-	TRBV6-1	-	TRBJ2-3	TGTGCCAGCTTCACCCCGAGGACAGATACGCAGTATTTT	CASFTPRTDTQYF
-	TRBV5-6	-	TRBJ2-1	TGTGCCAGCAGCTTAGGACAGCACTCCTACAATGAGCAGTTCTTC	CASSLGQHSYNEQFF
TRBD1	TRBV11-3	-	TRBJ2-7	TGTGCCAGCAGCTTACACAGGGGCGCCTACGAGCAGTACTTC	CASSLHRGAYEQYF
-	TRBV9	once	TRBJ2-3	TGTGCCAGCAGCGTAGCTGCAGGGCATGGCACAGATACGCAGTATTTT	CASSVAAGHGTDTQYF
TRBD2	TRBV9	few	TRBJ2-1	TGTGCCAGCAGCCCGCAACTAGCGGTCGGGGAGCAGTTCTTC	CASSPQLAVGEQFF
TRBD1	TRBV5-4	-	TRBJ1-2	TGTGCCAGCAGCTCCCCGGGACAGGGGTTAGGGGGCTACACCTTC	CASSSPGQGLGGYTF
-	TRBV30	-	TRBJ2-1	TGTGCCTCCAACCCCCGGGGAAATGAGCAGTTCTTC	CASNPRGNEQFF
-	TRBV7-9	-	TRBJ2-5	TGTGCCAGCAGCCCACCCCCTAAAGAGACCCAGTACTTC	CASSPPPKETQYF
-	TRBV5-1	few	TRBJ1-3	TGCGCCAGCAGCGTGGGGGACCTTGGAAACACCATATATTTT	CASSVGDLGNTIYF
TRBD2	TRBV4-3	-	TRBJ2-2	TGCGCCAGCAGCCAAAGGGGCGGGGGGACGGGCGGGGAGCTGTTTTTT	CASSQRGGGTGGELFF
-	TRBV4-2	-	TRBJ1-4	TGTGCCAGCAGCCAAGGCAATGAAAAACTGTTTTTT	CASSQGNEKLFF
TRBD1	TRBV19	-	TRBJ2-7	TGTGCCAGTAGTATAAGGGGACAGGGGGACCCCTACGAGCAGTACTTC	CASSIRGQGDPYEQYF
TRBD1	TRBV6-5	-	TRBJ1-2	TGTGCCAGCAGTTCCCGGGGACAGTCCCTAAACTATGGCTACACCTTC	CASSSRGQSLNYGYTF
-	TRBV5-1	once	TRBJ2-7	TGCGCCAGCAGCTTGGCCGCTGGGGGCTCCTACGAGCAGTACTTC	CASSLAAGGSYEQYF
-	TRBV6-6	-	TRBJ2-5	TGTGCCAGCAGTTACTATTCAGGGCAAGAGACCCAGTACTTC	CASSYYSGQETQYF
TRBD1	TRBV6-1	-	TRBJ1-6	TGTGCCAGCAGGACCGACAGGGGAAATTCACCCCTCCACTTT	CASRTDRGNSPLHF
-	TRBV5-8	-	TRBJ1-2	TGTGCCAGCAGCTTACCCCGGACGGGCTATGGCTACACCTTC	CASSLPRTGYGYTF
-	TRBV5-5	-	TRBJ2-7	TGTGCCAGCAGCTTGCCCTGGGACTGGTACTACGAGCAGTACTTC	CASSLPWDWYYEQYF
-	TRBV19	-	TRBJ1-5	TGTGCCAGTAGTGGGCAGCATAGCAATCAGCCCCAGCATTTT	CASSGQHSNQPQHF
-	TRBV27	-	TRBJ1-2	TGTGCCAGCAGTTTATGGGGGGCGGCGGGGTCCAGTAGCTATGGCTACACCTTC	CASSLWGAAGSSSYGYTF
-	TRBV28	once	TRBJ2-2	TGTGCCAGCATGGGGTGGAACGGGGAGCTGTTTTTT	CASMGWNGELFF
TRBD1	TRBV19	few	TRBJ2-7	TGTGCCAGTAGTTACATTCGGACAGGGAACTCCTACGAGCAGTACTTC	CASSYIRTGNSYEQYF
TRBD1	TRBV4-2	-	TRBJ1-4	TGTGCCAGCAGCCCGGAGACAGGGGAAAAACTGTTTTTT	CASSPETGEKLFF
-	TRBV9	-	TRBJ2-7	TGTGCCAGCAGCTCTGACGGGACGTCTACGCAGCAGTACTTC	CASSSDGTSTQQYF
-	TRBV7-9	-	TRBJ1-4	TGTGCCAGCAGCTACCCGACAGGTGAAAATGAAAAACTGTTTTTT	CASSYPTGENEKLFF
TRBD1	TRBV19	-	TRBJ1-1	TGTGCCAGTAGTATCATCGGACAGGGGGGTACTGAAGCTTTCTTT	CASSIIGQGGTEAFF
-	TRBV11-2	-	TRBJ1-6	TGTGCCAGCAGCTTAAGGTCGACACGGCGGGATAATTCACCCCTCCACTTT	CASSLRSTRRDNSPLHF
TRBD1	TRBV6-6	-	TRBJ1-6	TGTGCCAGCAGTCCGGGACAGGGGGTTTCACCCCTCCACTTT	CASSPGQGVSPLHF